The 12 T cell receptor beta chains below all came from one sample that was sequenced in a study of vaccination and CD4 T cells after COVID-19. With the Oncomine TCR Beta short-read assay, DNA from cultured CD4+ T cells was sequenced. TCRdb reprocessed the PCR reads with MiXCR, giving one entry per CDR3 protein. Among fewer than 30,000 distinct CDR3 sequences listed, 40% to 55% were seen once. These receptors have no identified antigens. Specified treatment: 10-day PBMC culture with coronavirus spike peptide pools or control peptides (ViraFEST assay). Sequences were derived from CD4+ T cells from blood, cultured in vitro, sampled before SARS-CoV-2 vaccination. The source is a human donor who received a COVID-19 vaccine.

The V call is TRBV6-5, the J call TRBJ1-3, with D hard to call. The V gene's germline CDR1 is MNHEY and CDR2 SVGAGI. Trimming took 0 bases from V and 4 from J, leaving 13 bases between them. This CDR3 spans 16 amino acids. CDR3 sequence reads: CASSYSAREVGNTIYF. Here the CDR3 DNA reads TGTGCCAGCAGTTACTCGGCCCGGGAAGTAGGAAACACCATATATTTT.

The V gene is TRBV10-1, the J gene TRBJ2-3; the D is unclear. CDR3 length: 13 residues. Trimming pared 0 bases from V and 1 base from J, leaving 2 bases between. Germline CDR1 and CDR2: WNHNN and SYGVQD (reference sequence). CDR3 in DNA: TGCGCCAGCAGTGAGTCTGGCACAGATACGCAGTATTTT. This gives the protein CASSESGTDTQYF.

Points on this clonotype: The junction departs from germline at one end; a sequencing error may be responsible. CDR3 bases: TGTGCCAGTAGTACCCGACAGGGAAACTCTGGAAACACCATATGTTTT. This gives the protein CASSTRQGNSGNTICF. The rearrangement links TRBV19 to TRBJ1-3; 7 bases fit TRBD1. This CDR3 has 16 residues. Looked up from germline, CDR1 is LNHDA and CDR2 is SQIVND (reference sequence).

This sequence joins TRBV19 and TRBJ2-2; no clear D gene. CDR1 is LNHDA, CDR2 SQIVND, per germline (reference sequence). V was shortened by 6 bases and J by 2 bases, with 7 bases between the two germline ends. The CDR3 length is 13 residues. The CDR3: CASRTLNTGELFF. The CDR3 DNA sequence: TGTGCCAGTAGGACACTAAACACCGGGGAGCTGTTTTTT.

V is TRBV20-1 and J is TRBJ2-1; 14 bases line up with TRBD2. V was clipped by 5 bases and J by 6 bases; unmatched bases: 6. This CDR3 has 15 amino acids. Germline assignment: CDR1 DFQATT and CDR2 SNEGSKA (reference sequence). CDR3 amino acids: CSAWTSGGTFNEQFF. The CDR3 nucleotides are TGCAGTGCTTGGACTAGCGGGGGGACGTTCAATGAGCAGTTCTTC.

The V and J genes are TRBV20-1 and TRBJ2-5; 8 bases map to TRBD2. V was clipped by 3 bases and J by 5 bases; unmatched bases: 11. The CDR3 spans 15 residues. Germline CDR1 and CDR2: DFQATT and SNEGSKA (reference sequence). The CDR3 DNA sequence: TGCAGTGCTAGCGCTTCCCGGGGGGGCGATGAGACCCAGTACTTC. Protein product: CSASASRGGDETQYF.

In this sample, this clonotype turned up a few times. The rearrangement links TRBV27 to TRBJ1-6, with TRBD1 as a possible D gene (5 bases). The CDR3 has 14 amino acids. V was clipped by 4 bases and J by 12 bases, with 16 bases between them. Germline lookup yields CDR1 MNHEY and CDR2 SMNVEV (reference sequence). DNA of the CDR3: TGTGCCAGCAGTTCGGCCGGGATTAGGGGACCCCTCCACTTT. It is translated as CASSSAGIRGPLHF.

This chain uses TRBV14 with TRBJ2-2, with 10 bases lining up with TRBD2. The CDR3 is 17 residues long. The germline V gene has CDR1 SGHDN and CDR2 FVKESK. V shed 0 bases, J shed 6 bases, and the junction held 7 bases outside the gene matches. CDR3 sequence: CASSQEERGGLPGELFF. The CDR3 DNA follows: TGTGCCAGCAGCCAAGAAGAGCGGGGGGGCCTTCCCGGGGAGCTGTTTTTT.

This clonotype was counted between two and nine times. The chain couples TRBV24-1 to TRBJ1-2; maybe TRBD1 (6 bases). With 2 bases removed from V and 2 bases from J, the gap between germline ends came to 11 bases. Germline V lookup: CDR1 KGHDR, CDR2 SFDVKD. The CDR3 length is 15 residues. CDR3 in DNA: TGTGCCACCAGTGATTCGTACAGGGAAAACTATGGCTACACCTTC. It yields the protein CATSDSYRENYGYTF.

The J gene is TRBJ1-1, the V gene TRBV25-1; the D is unclear. Germline assignment: CDR1 MGHDK and CDR2 SYGVNS. Trimming pared 3 bases from V and 1 base from J, leaving 9 bases between. The length of the CDR3 is 14 residues. The CDR3 here is CASSEYLENTEAFF. The CDR3, as DNA: TGTGCCAGCAGTGAGTACCTAGAGAACACTGAAGCTTTCTTT. The full variable domain, rest sourced from reference TRBV25-1 and TRBJ1-1, is EADIYQTPRYLVIGTGKKITLECSQTMGHDKMYWYQQDPGMELHLIHYSYGVNSTEKGDLSSESTVSRIRTEHFPLTLESARPSHTSQYLCASSEYLENTEAFFGQGTRLTVV.

The J gene is TRBJ2-5, the V gene TRBV7-9, with 7 positions matching TRBD1. The CDR3 totals 14 residues. Trimming cost V 0 bases and J 7 bases; bases outside gene matches: 5. Germline V lookup: CDR1 SEHNR, CDR2 FQNEAQ (reference sequence). In DNA, the CDR3 is TGTGCCAGCAGCTTAGCGGAGGCAGGGGGGACCCAGTACTTC. This codes for CASSLAEAGGTQYF.

The rearrangement joins TRBV7-6 to TRBJ2-5; D may be TRBD2 (7 bases). Deletions cut 1 base from V and 1 base from J, with 10 bases between. Germline CDR1 is SGHVS and CDR2 is FNYEAQ. CDR3 length equals 15 residues. The CDR3 protein is CASSLEAGAQETQYF. CDR3 nucleotide sequence: TGTGCCAGCAGCTTAGAGGCGGGGGCCCAAGAGACCCAGTACTTC.